What follows are 22 T cell receptor beta chains derived from one specimen sequenced in a study of blood T cell repertoires in COVID-19. Sequencing used immunoSEQ multiplex PCR; TCRdb keeps in-frame clones, though not all of them. The sample gives 100,000 to 150,000 clones, roughly nine tenths of which show up once; around 8% is in the top ten. Sequences were obtained from peripheral blood. The receptors were sampled from a man in his 70s who had recovered from COVID-19.

The chain joins TRBV18 to TRBJ1-1; 11 nucleotides line up with TRBD1. The germline gives CDR1 KGHSH, CDR2 LQKENI. Trimming took 6 bases from V and 5 from J; bases not matched to a gene: 5. The CDR3 totals 14 residues. This chain's CDR3 is CASSVGQGVTEAFF. The CDR3 coding sequence is TGTGCCAGCTCGGTGGGACAGGGGGTAACTGAAGCTTTCTTT.

V gene TRBV11-2 combines with J gene TRBJ1-3; D unclear. Germline V gives CDR1 SGHAT, CDR2 FQNNGV. Trimming shortened V by 1 base and J by 4 bases, and 2 bases separated the two germline ends. This CDR3 is 12 amino acids long. CDR3 nucleotide sequence: TGTGCCAGCAGCTTAGTAGGAAACACCATATATTTT. Amino acid sequence: CASSLVGNTIYF.

This clone was seen a single time. CDR3 nucleotides: TGTGCCATCGCTGGGACAGGGACGTCCCACGAGCAGTACTTC. Protein sequence: CAIAGTGTSHEQYF. The chain carries TRBV10-3 and TRBJ2-7, with TRBD1 matching 9 bases. The germline V gene encodes CDR1 ENHRY and CDR2 SYGVKD. The CDR3 runs to 14 residues. V shed 8 bases, J shed 5 bases, and the junction held 10 bases outside the gene matches.

V is TRBV7-2 and J is TRBJ2-4; 8 bases are shared with TRBD1. The J segment lost 9 bases and the V segment lost 4 bases, leaving 8 bases of the junction unmatched. Germline CDR1 SGHTA, CDR2 FQGNSA. This CDR3 is 14 amino acids long. CDR3 residues: CASSSAPGGGIQYF. Here the CDR3 DNA reads TGTGCCAGCAGCTCCGCGCCAGGGGGCGGCATTCAGTACTTC. The variable domain in full, completed from reference TRBV7-2 and TRBJ2-4, reads GAGVSQSPSNKVTEKGKDVELRCDPISGHTALYWYRQSLGQGLEFLIYFQGNSAPDKSGLPSDRFSAERTGGSVSTLTIQRTQQEDSAVYLCASSSAPGGGIQYFGAGTRLSVL.

This chain uses TRBV5-6 with TRBJ2-3; D possibly corresponds to TRBD2 (6 bases). Germline V gene lookup returns CDR1 SGHDT and CDR2 YYEEEE. CDR3 length: 16 residues. V shed 4 bases and J shed 1 base, with 16 bases lying between them. For the CDR3, the DNA is TGTGCCAGCAGCGAGCCGGGGGAGCGCGGCACAGATACGCAGTATTTT. This sequence encodes CASSEPGERGTDTQYF.

V gene TRBV7-2 combines with J gene TRBJ2-1; 12 nucleotides line up with TRBD2. Trimming took 3 bases from V and 5 from J; bases not matched to a gene: 8. The CDR3 runs to 17 residues. The germline V gene has CDR1 SGHTA and CDR2 FQGNSA. The CDR3 reads CASSLVLLAGGDNEQFF. The CDR3 DNA follows: TGTGCCAGCAGCTTGGTTTTACTAGCGGGAGGAGACAATGAGCAGTTCTTC.

This clone appeared a single time. The DNA of the CDR3 is TGTGCCAGCAGCCTGACTGGGACCGGGGAGCTGTTTTTT. This codes for CASSLTGTGELFF. The rearrangement uses TRBV7-3 and TRBJ2-2; D ambiguous. The CDR3 is 13 residues long. Germline loops: CDR1 SGHTA, CDR2 FQGTGA. V was cut by 5 bases and J by 5 bases, with 9 bases left in between.

The chain combines TRBV27 with TRBJ2-7; D unclear. Germline CDR1 MNHEY, CDR2 SMNVEV (reference sequence). The V gene lost 6 bases and the J gene lost 4 bases, with 4 bases spanning the gap. The CDR3 length is 10 residues. The CDR3 nucleotides read TGTGCCAGCAGCTATTACGAGCAGTACTTC. Its protein is CASSYYEQYF.

The V gene is TRBV2, the J gene TRBJ2-5; 8 bases are shared with TRBD2. The V gene's germline CDR1 is SNHLY and CDR2 FYNNEI. V dropped 3 bases and J dropped 9; count of bases not matched to a gene: 6. This CDR3 has 13 residues. The chain's CDR3 is CASSDGSGVAQYF. Written as DNA, the CDR3 is TGTGCCAGCAGTGATGGTAGCGGGGTGGCCCAGTACTTC.

The chain uses TRBV6-5 and TRBJ1-2, with D possibly being TRBD1 (6 bases). Deletions cut 6 bases from V and 3 bases from J, with 14 bases between. CDR3 length: 14 amino acids. Germline CDR1 and CDR2: MNHEY and SVGAGI. This CDR3 reads CASRHRASYYGYTF. DNA for the CDR3: TGTGCCAGCAGGCACAGGGCCTCATACTATGGCTACACCTTC.

The rearrangement links TRBV29-1 to TRBJ2-3; 9 bases map to TRBD2. The CDR3 consists of 14 residues. The ends lost 1 base at V and 1 base at J; junction bases unmatched: 0. Per the germline V gene, CDR1 is SQVTM and CDR2 is ANQGSEA. Here the CDR3 reads CSVEGGRGTDTQYF. CDR3 DNA: TGCAGCGTTGAAGGCGGGAGGGGCACAGATACGCAGTATTTT.

The gene calls are TRBV12-3 or TRBV12-4 and TRBJ2-1; TRBD1 is a possible D gene (5 bases). The V and J ends lost 4 bases and 5 bases respectively, with 9 bases between them. The CDR3 extends over 13 amino acids. CDR3 nucleotides: TGTGCCAGCAGTTGGGGCAGAAACAATGAGCAGTTCTTC. Protein product: CASSWGRNNEQFF.

The genes are TRBV3-1 (or the pseudogene TRBV3-2) and TRBJ1-6; D is perhaps TRBD1 (5 bases). Germline assignment: CDR1 LGHDT and CDR2 YNNKEL (reference sequence). Trimming took off 2 bases at V and 8 bases at J, with 13 bases between the two ends. This CDR3 is 15 amino acids long. DNA of the CDR3: TGTGCCAGCAGCCAACAGGGCCCTGGGCATTCACCCCTCCACTTT. Protein product: CASSQQGPGHSPLHF.

The V and J genes are TRBV19 and TRBJ2-7, with 9 bases aligning to TRBD1. Germline V gives CDR1 LNHDA, CDR2 SQIVND (reference sequence). The CDR3 loop spans 15 amino acids. Trimming removed 3 bases from V and 2 bases from J; junction bases left unmatched: 5. The CDR3 DNA reads as TGTGCCAGTAGTATTTCCGGGACAGGGACCTACGAGCAGTACTTC. It yields the protein CASSISGTGTYEQYF.

The rearrangement links TRBV10-3 to TRBJ2-3; TRBD1 matches 12 bases. The CDR3 length is 16 residues. Trimming took 7 bases from V and 1 from J; bases not matched to a gene: 6. In germline, CDR1 is ENHRY, CDR2 SYGVKD. The CDR3 region is CAITPGQGAGTDTQYF. In nucleotides, the CDR3 is TGTGCCATCACTCCGGGACAGGGGGCTGGCACAGATACGCAGTATTTT.

This clone was observed once. V usage is TRBV7-2 and J usage is TRBJ2-5, with 8 positions matching TRBD1. Germline V gives CDR1 SGHTA, CDR2 FQGNSA. This CDR3 has 15 residues. The V segment lost 4 bases and the J segment 5 bases; nucleotides outside the gene matches: 9. CDR3 coding DNA: TGTGCCAGCAGCTACGGGACAGGTCCGGGGGAGACCCAGTACTTC. This sequence encodes CASSYGTGPGETQYF.

CDR3 amino acids: CASSLGTANNSPLHF. CDR3 bases: TGTGCCAGCAGCTTAGGGACAGCGAATAATTCACCCCTCCACTTT. The chain recombines TRBV7-2 with TRBJ1-6; possibly TRBD1 for D (6 bases). Deletions cut 1 base from V and 5 bases from J, with 9 bases between. CDR1 and CDR2 from the germline V gene are SGHTA and FQGNSA. The CDR3 is made up of 15 amino acids.

The V and J genes are TRBV2 and TRBJ2-7; 9 bases are a match to TRBD1. Germline V gene sequence: CDR1 SNHLY, CDR2 FYNNEI. V shed 7 bases, J shed 5 bases, and the junction held 6 bases outside the gene matches. The length of the CDR3 is 13 residues. The DNA of the CDR3 is TGTGCCAGCAAGGGGACAGGGAGCCACGAGCAGTACTTC. Encoded protein: CASKGTGSHEQYF.

This clone has only a few counts. The chain couples TRBV2 to TRBJ2-3, with a weak D call TRBD1 (5 bases). The CDR3 loop spans 12 amino acids. Trimming took 5 bases from V and 5 from J, leaving 8 bases between them. Germline assignment: CDR1 SNHLY and CDR2 FYNNEI. CDR3 in amino acids: CASSPGLDTQYF. In nucleotides, the CDR3 is TGTGCCAGCAGTCCAGGGTTAGATACGCAGTATTTT.

This clone was detected a few times. V usage is TRBV10-2 and J usage is TRBJ1-5, with D hard to call. V lost 3 bases and J lost 6, with 6 bases in between. The CDR3 consists of 12 residues. Looked up from germline, CDR1 is WSHSY and CDR2 is SAAADI. Here the CDR3 DNA reads TGCGCCAGCAGTGAAGAGAGTCAGCCCCAGCATTTT. This codes for CASSEESQPQHF.

The chain uses TRBV11-1 and TRBJ2-3, with 9 bases that match TRBD2. Trimming took 0 bases from V and 4 from J; bases not matched to a gene: 2. Germline V lookup: CDR1 SGHAT, CDR2 FQDESV (reference sequence). The CDR3 has 15 amino acids. The chain's CDR3 is CASSLAAGGADTQYF. The CDR3 coding sequence is TGTGCCAGCAGCTTAGCGGCGGGAGGGGCAGATACGCAGTATTTT.

This chain connects TRBV7-3 to TRBJ2-7; D possibly corresponds to TRBD2 (5 bases). V was cut by 1 base and J by 2 bases, with 12 bases left in between. CDR1 is SGHTA and CDR2 is FQGTGA in the germline V gene. The CDR3 is 15 residues long. CDR3 sequence: CASSLSPGLTYEQYF. CDR3 DNA: TGTGCCAGCAGCTTAAGCCCCGGACTGACCTACGAGCAGTACTTC.